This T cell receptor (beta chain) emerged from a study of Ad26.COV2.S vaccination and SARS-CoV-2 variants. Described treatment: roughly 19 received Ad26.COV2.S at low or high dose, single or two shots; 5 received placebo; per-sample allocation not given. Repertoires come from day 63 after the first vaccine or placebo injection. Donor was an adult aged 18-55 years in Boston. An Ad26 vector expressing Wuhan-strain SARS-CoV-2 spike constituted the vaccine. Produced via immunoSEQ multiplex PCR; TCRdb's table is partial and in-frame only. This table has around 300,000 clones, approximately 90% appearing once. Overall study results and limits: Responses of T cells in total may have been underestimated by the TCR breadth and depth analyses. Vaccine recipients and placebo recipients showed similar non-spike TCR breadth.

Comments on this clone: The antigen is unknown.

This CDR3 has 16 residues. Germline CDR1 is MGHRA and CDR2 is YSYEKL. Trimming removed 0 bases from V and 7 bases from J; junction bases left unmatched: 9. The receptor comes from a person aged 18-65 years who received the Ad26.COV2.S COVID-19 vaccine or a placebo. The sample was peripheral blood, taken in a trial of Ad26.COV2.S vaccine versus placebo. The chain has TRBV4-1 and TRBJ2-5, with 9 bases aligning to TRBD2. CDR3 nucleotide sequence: TGCGCCAGCAGCCAAGAAAGTAGCGGGAGTCTCGGGACCCAGTACTTC. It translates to CASSQESSGSLGTQYF.